This TCR beta chain appears in the sequencing data of a study of T cell responses to AZD1222 COVID-19 vaccine. Study-level results: Spike-specific TCR breadth and depth both grew after two AZD1222 doses. Baseline seropositives among AZD1222 recipients totaled only six or seven. Distributed over spike, vaccine-associated CD4 TCRs predominated at 160-218 and 743-854. Repertoire samples came only from after the peak T cell response.

Concerning this clone: As yet, its antigen is unknown.

Method: immunoSEQ multiplex PCR; TCRdb's copy keeps in-frame clones and lacks some. The sample contains around 130,000 clones, 86% of which appear only once. V lost 4 bases, J lost 7 bases, and 5 bases stayed unmatched. This CDR3 has 13 amino acids. Germline CDR1 is SGDLS and CDR2 is YYNGEE. Sequencing was performed on peripheral blood, taken 28 days after the second AZD1222 dose. This sequence originates from an adult who received the AZD1222 COVID-19 vaccine. This rearrangement joins TRBV9 to TRBJ1-5; 7 positions agree with TRBD1. The CDR3 DNA reads as TGTGCCAGCAGCTCAGGGGGACGGCAGCCCCAGCATTTT. Translated, it gives CASSSGGRQPQHF.